This entry lists 18 T cell receptor beta chains sequenced from one sample in a study of cytomegalovirus exposure and HLA in healthy donors. The PCR made use of 60 Vbeta and 13 Jbeta primers. Sequenced by immunoSEQ multiplex PCR; TCRdb stores in-frame clones only, minus some. This sample has some 140,000 clones, with roughly three quarters found just once. Sequencing was carried out using PBMCs. These receptors were obtained from a female donor in good health and CMV-seronegative.

The J gene is TRBJ2-1, the V gene TRBV11-3, with a weak D call TRBD2 (6 bases). Germline CDR1 and CDR2: SGHNT and YENEEA. Trimming left V 10 bases short and J 8 bases short, with 18 bases between. The CDR3 contains 13 residues. The CDR3 DNA follows: TGTGCCACCTCTCTGCGGGATTACCATGAGCAGTTCTTC. Translating gives CATSLRDYHEQFF.

The gene calls are TRBV14 and TRBJ2-7; unclear D gene. Trimming cost V 4 bases and J 4 bases, with 11 bases left between them. Germline V gene sequence: CDR1 SGHDN, CDR2 FVKESK. The CDR3 extends over 13 amino acids. In nucleotides, the CDR3 is TGTGCCAGCAGCCCGCGATTAGTTTACGAGCAGTACTTC. Residues: CASSPRLVYEQYF.

This clone is a singleton in its sample. This chain links TRBV9 with TRBJ1-1, with D perhaps matching TRBD1 (5 bases). Trimming removed 0 bases at V and 4 bases at J, with 10 bases between. Germline V gives CDR1 SGDLS, CDR2 YYNGEE. This CDR3 region has 14 residues. CDR3 in amino acids: CASSVVGEGTEAFF. CDR3 DNA sequence: TGTGCCAGCAGCGTAGTGGGGGAGGGCACTGAAGCTTTCTTT.

This rearrangement joins TRBV6-5 to TRBJ2-1, with 9 bases aligning to TRBD1. The CDR3 loop spans 15 amino acids. J was trimmed by 1 base and V by 4 bases; bases with no gene match: 2. Germline V gene data show CDR1 as MNHEY and CDR2 as SVGAGI. CDR3 sequence (DNA): TGTGCCAGCAGTTCCGGGACAGGGTCCTACAATGAGCAGTTCTTC. It translates to CASSSGTGSYNEQFF.

This chain joins TRBV5-1 and TRBJ2-3; 9 nucleotides agree with TRBD1. The V gene's germline CDR1 is SGHRS and CDR2 YFSETQ. The ends lost 4 bases at V and 4 bases at J; junction bases unmatched: 10. CDR3 length: 16 residues. CDR3 residues: CASSRVGQGMADTQYF. CDR3 nucleotides: TGCGCCAGCAGCCGGGTGGGACAGGGAATGGCAGATACGCAGTATTTT. The whole variable domain, filled in from reference TRBV5-1 and TRBJ2-3, reads KAGVTQTPRYLIKTRGQQVTLSCSPISGHRSVSWYQQTPGQGLQFLFEYFSETQRNKGNFPGRFSGRQFSNSRSEMNVSTLELGDSALYLCASSRVGQGMADTQYFGPGTRLTVL.

The J gene is TRBJ2-3, the V gene TRBV2; weak D call: TRBD1 (5 bases). Trimming shortened V by 7 bases and J by 1 base, and 15 bases separated the two germline ends. Germline CDR1 reads SNHLY; CDR2 reads FYNNEI. This CDR3 is 15 amino acids long. The CDR3 bases are TGTGCCAGCATGACGGCAGGGTACCGCACAGATACGCAGTATTTT. Protein: CASMTAGYRTDTQYF.

The J gene is TRBJ2-2, the V gene TRBV7-2; no definite D call. This CDR3 is built from 12 residues. V lost 3 bases and J 7 bases, leaving 6 bases between the germline ends. Germline V gives CDR1 SGHTA, CDR2 FQGNSA. The CDR3 nucleotides are TGTGCCAGCAGCTTCCCGGTCGGGGAGCTGTTTTTT. Its protein is CASSFPVGELFF. The entire variable domain, with the rest obtained from reference TRBV7-2 and TRBJ2-2, is as follows: GAGVSQSPSNKVTEKGKDVELRCDPISGHTALYWYRQSLGQGLEFLIYFQGNSAPDKSGLPSDRFSAERTGGSVSTLTIQRTQQEDSAVYLCASSFPVGELFFGEGSRLTVL.

This clone has more than one count but fewer than ten. The J gene is TRBJ1-5, the V gene TRBV10-3, with 9 bases that match TRBD1. The junction had 4 bases not matched to a gene; V was cut back by 5 bases and J by 5 bases. The germline V gene encodes CDR1 ENHRY and CDR2 SYGVKD. The CDR3 loop spans 14 amino acids. The CDR3 DNA follows: TGTGCCATCAGTCAGGACAGGGGTCATCAGCCCCAGCATTTT. Its protein is CAISQDRGHQPQHF.

The chain recombines TRBV19 with TRBJ2-2; tentative D call: TRBD2 (5 bases). V was trimmed by 5 bases and J by 8 bases, leaving 12 bases between them. The V gene's germline CDR1 is LNHDA and CDR2 SQIVND (reference sequence). The CDR3 totals 13 residues. CDR3 bases: TGTGCCAGTAGTTTCTCACAGCGGGGGGAGCTGTTTTTT. As protein: CASSFSQRGELFF.

This chain uses TRBV10-3 with TRBJ1-5; 11 bases align to TRBD1. J lost 7 bases, V lost 1 base, and 3 bases had no gene match. This CDR3 has 15 amino acids. Germline CDR1 and CDR2: ENHRY and SYGVKD. CDR3 DNA sequence: TGTGCCATCAGTGAGTTCCGGGACAGGGGGCAGCCCCAGCATTTT. Its protein is CAISEFRDRGQPQHF.

The chain links TRBV27 to TRBJ1-5, with 9 bases fitting TRBD1. The V gene end was trimmed by 6 bases and the J gene end by 6 bases; junction bases not matched to a gene: 12. From germline, CDR1 is MNHEY and CDR2 SMNVEV (reference sequence). This CDR3 has 16 amino acids. CDR3: CASSPGDRGIGQPQHF. CDR3 coding DNA: TGTGCCAGCAGCCCGGGAGACAGGGGGATCGGTCAGCCCCAGCATTTT.

The chain uses TRBV6-5 and TRBJ1-1; D is uncertain. This CDR3 comprises 14 residues. The V gene's germline CDR1 is MNHEY and CDR2 SVGAGI. The V end lost 0 bases, the J end lost 4 bases, and 9 bases lay between the germline ends. The CDR3 reads CASSYSRRTTEAFF. The CDR3, as DNA: TGTGCCAGCAGTTACTCGAGGAGGACCACTGAAGCTTTCTTT.

This chain uses TRBV6-6 with TRBJ2-7; TRBD1 agrees at 10 bases. CDR1 MNHNY and CDR2 SVGAGI come from the germline V gene (reference sequence). The CDR3 contains 13 residues. The V segment lost 7 bases and the J segment 6 bases; nucleotides outside the gene matches: 6. The CDR3 spells CASNRDRGAEQYF. Here the CDR3 DNA reads TGTGCCAGCAACCGGGACAGGGGAGCCGAGCAGTACTTC.

This chain links TRBV11-2 with TRBJ1-2; 7 bases align to TRBD1. Trimming took 2 bases from V and 4 from J; bases not matched to a gene: 16. The CDR3 loop spans 18 amino acids. Per germline, CDR1 SGHAT and CDR2 FQNNGV. CDR3 residues: CASSLSHRWWDSFYGYTF. The CDR3 DNA reads TGTGCCAGCAGCTTATCCCACAGGTGGTGGGACAGCTTCTATGGCTACACCTTC.

V and J are TRBV6-5 and TRBJ1-5; 9 bases fit TRBD1. This CDR3 is 15 amino acids long. With 6 bases clipped from V and 3 bases from J, the junction kept 6 bases outside the gene matches. Germline loops: CDR1 MNHEY, CDR2 SVGAGI. The CDR3 DNA sequence: TGTGCCAGCAGCCTCACAGGGGGCGTCAATCAGCCCCAGCATTTT. Its protein product is CASSLTGGVNQPQHF.

This chain uses TRBV27 with TRBJ2-7, with 7 nucleotides matching TRBD1. V was pared by 1 base and J by 11 bases, with 5 bases of the junction left unmatched. The CDR3 is made up of 12 amino acids. In germline, CDR1 is MNHEY, CDR2 SMNVEV (reference sequence). This CDR3 reads CASSLYRGTEYF. The DNA for the CDR3 is TGTGCCAGCAGTTTATACAGGGGCACTGAGTACTTC.

The chain carries TRBV27 and TRBJ2-2, with TRBD1 as a possible D gene (6 bases). Trimming pared 3 bases from V and 8 bases from J, leaving 10 bases between. Germline V gene lookup returns CDR1 MNHEY and CDR2 SMNVEV (reference sequence). This CDR3 spans 13 amino acids. The CDR3 loop reads CASSFVGAGELFF. The CDR3, as DNA: TGTGCCAGCAGTTTCGTGGGGGCGGGGGAGCTGTTTTTT.

The V and J genes are TRBV7-2 and TRBJ2-7; 13 positions agree with TRBD2. The CDR3 totals 16 residues. V shed 8 bases, J shed 6 bases, and the junction held 13 bases outside the gene matches. Germline assignment: CDR1 SGHTA and CDR2 FQGNSA. The CDR3 region has the DNA TGTGCCAGCGAAGGACTAGCGGGAGAGCGAATGGCCGAGCAGTACTTC. This gives the protein CASEGLAGERMAEQYF. The whole variable domain, filled in from reference TRBV7-2 and TRBJ2-7, reads GAGVSQSPSNKVTEKGKDVELRCDPISGHTALYWYRQSLGQGLEFLIYFQGNSAPDKSGLPSDRFSAERTGGSVSTLTIQRTQQEDSAVYLCASEGLAGERMAEQYFGPGTRLTVT.